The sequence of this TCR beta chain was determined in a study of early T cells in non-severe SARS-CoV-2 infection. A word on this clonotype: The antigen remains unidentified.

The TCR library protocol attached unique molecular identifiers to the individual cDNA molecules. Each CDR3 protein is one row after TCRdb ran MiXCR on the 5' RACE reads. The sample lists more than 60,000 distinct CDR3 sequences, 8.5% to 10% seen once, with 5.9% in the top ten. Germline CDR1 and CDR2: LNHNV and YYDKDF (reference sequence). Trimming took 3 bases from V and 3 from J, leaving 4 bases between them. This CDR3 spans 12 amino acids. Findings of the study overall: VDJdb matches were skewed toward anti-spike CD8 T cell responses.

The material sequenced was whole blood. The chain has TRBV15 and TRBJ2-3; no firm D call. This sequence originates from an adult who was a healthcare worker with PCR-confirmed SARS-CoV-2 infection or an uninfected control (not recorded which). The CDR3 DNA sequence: TGTGCCACCAGCAGCCAGACAGATACGCAGTATTTT. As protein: CATSSQTDTQYF.